The clone carrying this T cell receptor (delta chain) was detected only a few times. The sample originates from a study of gamma-delta chains in newborns, infants, children. Study summary: Polyclonal expansion of innate γδ T cells after birth follows microbial exposure.

The germline V gene has CDR1 GEAIGNYY and CDR2 EKD. V was clipped by 0 bases and J by 4 bases; unmatched bases: 8. The CDR3 contains 20 residues. TCRdb processed the reads again with the CATT caller. The table shows roughly 7,400 delta-chain clones, with about 11% occurring only once. The TCR originated in a child who was a newborn, infant or young child, either healthy, febrile or measles-vaccinated (not recorded which). Sequenced material: blood. This chain joins TRDV2 and TRDJ3, with 13 nucleotides matching TRDD3. The DNA for the CDR3 is TGTGCCTGTGACACCGCCCCACTGGGGGATACGTCTTGGGACACCCGACAGATGTTTTTC. Residues: CACDTAPLGDTSWDTRQMFF.